The next 15 T cell receptor beta chains were all read from a single sample in a study of persistence of HIV-infected CD4 T cells. This was the immunoSEQ version 4 assay in survey mode. The repertoire was sequenced with immunoSEQ multiplex PCR; TCRdb's copy has only in-frame clones and lacks some. Of tens of thousands of clones detected, about four fifths appear once; the ten largest clones hold about 3%. No antigen has been identified for these receptors. Lysates of CMV-infected fibroblasts at 10 ug/mL stimulated these cells. CD40L/CD69 double-negative CD45RO-high memory CD4+ T cells were collected. The sequences come from CD4+ T cells sorted from PBMCs after approximately 19-hour stimulation, collected from a patient who received antiretroviral therapy. The receptor set was obtained from an adult man with HIV who was CMV-seropositive.

The V call is TRBV27, the J call TRBJ2-7, with no clear D. CDR3 length: 15 residues. Between the trimmed V and J ends, which lost 2 bases and 0 bases, there was a span of 11 bases. The V gene's germline CDR1 is MNHEY and CDR2 SMNVEV (reference sequence). This chain's CDR3 is CASSLQPVSSYEQYF. The CDR3 DNA reads TGTGCCAGCAGTTTACAGCCGGTCAGCTCCTACGAGCAGTACTTC.

This clone was observed once. The chain carries TRBV11-2 and TRBJ2-6, with 8 nucleotides matching TRBD1. CDR1 and CDR2 (germline): SGHAT, FQNNGV. This CDR3 has 15 residues. J gave up 2 bases and V 5 bases, and 2 bases lay outside the gene matches. CDR3 coding DNA: TGTGCCAGCAGCGCGACAGGGGCTGGGGCCAACGTCCTGACTTTC. It specifies CASSATGAGANVLTF.

This chain joins TRBV30 and TRBJ2-2; 7 bases are a match to TRBD2. With V trimmed by 0 bases and J by 5 bases, 6 bases remained unmatched. This CDR3 is built from 15 residues. Germline lookup yields CDR1 GTSNPN and CDR2 SVGIG (reference sequence). CDR3 bases: TGTGCCTGGAGTGTCGGAGGGGAGGGTACCGGGGAGCTGTTTTTT. Encoded protein: CAWSVGGEGTGELFF.

V gene TRBV5-1 combines with J gene TRBJ2-7; TRBD2 might be the D (6 bases). CDR1 is SGHRS, CDR2 YFSETQ, per germline. The V gene lost 6 bases and the J gene lost 6 bases, with 10 bases spanning the gap. This CDR3 is 11 amino acids long. The CDR3 sequence is CASMSGVEQYF. The CDR3 DNA follows: TGCGCCAGCATGTCGGGGGTCGAGCAGTACTTC. The complete variable domain, with remaining parts taken from reference TRBV5-1 and TRBJ2-7, reads KAGVTQTPRYLIKTRGQQVTLSCSPISGHRSVSWYQQTPGQGLQFLFEYFSETQRNKGNFPGRFSGRQFSNSRSEMNVSTLELGDSALYLCASMSGVEQYFGPGTRLTVT.

This clone was observed a handful of times. J is TRBJ1-2 and V is TRBV27; D is undetermined. V gave up 4 bases and J gave up 5 bases, with 8 bases separating them. Germline loops: CDR1 MNHEY, CDR2 SMNVEV (reference sequence). This CDR3 region has 12 residues. The CDR3 DNA reads TGTGCCAGCAGTTCACAGAATTATGGCTACACCTTC. Protein product: CASSSQNYGYTF.

V and J are TRBV5-1 and TRBJ1-2; D not certain. This CDR3 spans 12 amino acids. V was clipped by 0 bases and J by 6 bases, with 6 bases between them. CDR1 and CDR2 from the germline V gene are SGHRS and YFSETQ. The CDR3 DNA is TGCGCCAGCAGCTTGGGTCAGGATGGCTACACCTTC. Translation: CASSLGQDGYTF.

This clone was counted only a few times. DNA for the CDR3: TGTGCCATCAGTGATGGACAGAGGGCTAGGACTGAAGCTTTCTTT. This translates into CAISDGQRARTEAFF. The V call is TRBV10-3, the J call TRBJ1-1, with D possibly being TRBD1 (6 bases). This CDR3 region has 15 residues. From germline, CDR1 is ENHRY and CDR2 SYGVKD. V shed 3 bases and J shed 5 bases, with 16 bases lying between them.

The genes are TRBV5-4 and TRBJ2-3; 8 nucleotides line up with TRBD2. Per the germline V gene, CDR1 is SGHNT and CDR2 is YYREEE (reference sequence). With 3 bases clipped from V and 0 bases from J, the junction kept 9 bases outside the gene matches. This CDR3 has 17 amino acids. CDR3 region: CASSSPGRGRSTDTQYF. The CDR3 DNA follows: TGTGCCAGCAGCTCGCCCGGGAGGGGGAGGAGCACAGATACGCAGTATTTT.

The CDR3 reads CSSTDQTRAQYF. As DNA, the CDR3 is TGCAGTTCTACTGATCAAACTCGGGCCCAGTACTTC. The chain joins TRBV20-1 to TRBJ2-5; D gene uncertain. V lost 8 bases and J lost 9, with 19 bases in between. The CDR3 consists of 12 residues. Germline loops: CDR1 DFQATT, CDR2 SNEGSKA (reference sequence).

This chain uses TRBV5-1 with TRBJ2-2, with TRBD1 identical over 8 bases. Germline trimming cut 5 bases from V and 5 bases from J; bases unmatched to any gene: 2. Germline values: CDR1 SGHRS, CDR2 YFSETQ. The CDR3 is 13 amino acids. CDR3 residues: CASSYRGTGELFF. The CDR3 nucleotides read TGCGCCAGCAGTTACAGGGGGACCGGGGAGCTGTTTTTT.

DNA of the CDR3: TGTGCCAGCAGTGAAACCAGGGGGTTACTGAACACTGAAGCTTTCTTT. The encoded protein is CASSETRGLLNTEAFF. J is TRBJ1-1 and V is TRBV2; 7 bases map to TRBD1. The CDR3 runs 16 residues. Germline values: CDR1 SNHLY, CDR2 FYNNEI. Trimming removed 2 bases from V and 0 bases from J; junction bases left unmatched: 6.

This clone has only one observation. A read error may produce the germline difference seen at one junction end. The V call is TRBV19, the J call TRBJ2-3; D is ambiguous. Germline V gene lookup returns CDR1 LNHDA and CDR2 SQIVND (reference sequence). The CDR3 is made up of 15 amino acids. The CDR3 loop is CASSIPALGTDTQYF. CDR3 nucleotides: TGTGCCAGCAGTATCCCGGCATTAGGCACAGATACGCAGTATTTT.

This clone was counted a few times. This rearrangement joins TRBV6-5 to TRBJ1-6; 7 nucleotides line up with TRBD1. The CDR3 runs 16 residues. The V and J ends lost 4 bases and 0 bases, in that order; junction bases with no gene match: 3. In germline, CDR1 is MNHEY, CDR2 SVGAGI. The CDR3 DNA reads TGTGCCAGCAGTTGGGGACAGAGCTCCTATAATTCACCCCTCCACTTT. As protein: CASSWGQSSYNSPLHF.

The chain recombines TRBV18 with TRBJ1-5; 10 bases are shared with TRBD1. The V and J ends lost 3 bases and 0 bases, in that order; junction bases with no gene match: 5. Germline V gene data show CDR1 as KGHSH and CDR2 as LQKENI. The CDR3 is 17 residues long. The CDR3 DNA is TGTGCCAGCTCACCTGGGACAGGGGATTATAGCAATCAGCCCCAGCATTTT. Amino acid sequence: CASSPGTGDYSNQPQHF.

This clone was seen a few times. The chain has TRBV27 and TRBJ2-1, with D maybe TRBD1 (6 bases). Germline V gene data show CDR1 as MNHEY and CDR2 as SMNVEV (reference sequence). CDR3 length: 18 amino acids. Between the trimmed V and J ends, which lost 2 bases and 3 bases, there was a span of 20 bases. CDR3 sequence (DNA): TGTGCCAGCAGTTTAGAAACAGGGATAAAGGGGTACTACAATGAGCAGTTCTTC. This encodes CASSLETGIKGYYNEQFF.